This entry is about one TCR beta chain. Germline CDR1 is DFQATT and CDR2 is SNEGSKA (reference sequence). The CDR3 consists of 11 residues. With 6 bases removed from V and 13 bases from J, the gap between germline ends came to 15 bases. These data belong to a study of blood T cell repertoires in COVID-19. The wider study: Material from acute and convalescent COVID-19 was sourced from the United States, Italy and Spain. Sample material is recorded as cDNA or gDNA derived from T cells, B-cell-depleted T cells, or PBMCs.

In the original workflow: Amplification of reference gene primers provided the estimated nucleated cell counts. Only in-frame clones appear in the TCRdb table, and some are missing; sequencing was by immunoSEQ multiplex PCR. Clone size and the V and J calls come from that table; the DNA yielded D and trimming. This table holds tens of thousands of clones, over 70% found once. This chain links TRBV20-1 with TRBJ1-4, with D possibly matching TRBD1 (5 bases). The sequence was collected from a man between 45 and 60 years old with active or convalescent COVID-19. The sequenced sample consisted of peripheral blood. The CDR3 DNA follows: TGCAGTGCCATTATAAACACAGGACTGTTTTTT. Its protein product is CSAIINTGLFF.